The next 13 T cell receptor beta chains were all read from a single sample in a study of OX40 agonist ivuxolimab in advanced cancers. Profiled with immunoSEQ multiplex PCR; TCRdb holds only in-frame clones, not every one. The top ten clones hold under 3.5% of a sample with some 78,000 clones, approximately 90% of them seen once. Sequenced here: CD4+ or CD8+ T cells sorted from blood, sampled in a trial of the OX40 agonist ivuxolimab. These receptors were obtained from an adult with an advanced solid tumor such as melanoma, head and neck, liver or kidney cancer.

This sequence joins TRBV4-2 and TRBJ2-5; 7 bases map to TRBD2. The V and J ends lost 1 base and 3 bases, in that order; junction bases with no gene match: 11. The CDR3 runs to 17 residues. Germline V gene lookup returns CDR1 LGHNA and CDR2 YNFKEQ. The CDR3 loop is CASSQGPSGDPKETQYF. The CDR3 region has the DNA TGTGCCAGCAGCCAAGGTCCTAGCGGAGATCCCAAAGAGACCCAGTACTTC.

The rearrangement links TRBV27 to TRBJ2-3; 12 positions match TRBD2. CDR1 MNHEY and CDR2 SMNVEV come from the germline V gene (reference sequence). This CDR3 is 19 amino acids long. The V and J ends lost 2 bases and 1 base, in that order; junction bases with no gene match: 10. This CDR3 reads CASSLRGLAGGFGTDTQYF. The CDR3 coding sequence is TGTGCCAGCAGTTTAAGGGGGCTAGCGGGAGGGTTTGGCACAGATACGCAGTATTTT.

The chain carries TRBV6-5 and TRBJ1-4; unclear D gene. The germline V gene encodes CDR1 MNHEY and CDR2 SVGAGI. Trimming left V 7 bases short and J 7 bases short, with 16 bases between. This CDR3 has 14 residues. Here the CDR3 reads CASTSRFRGEKLFF. The CDR3 DNA follows: TGTGCCAGCACCAGCCGTTTTCGGGGTGAAAAACTGTTTTTT.

This rearrangement joins TRBV7-8 to TRBJ1-6; D is undetermined. V gave up 5 bases and J gave up 9 bases, with 17 bases separating them. Germline V gene lookup returns CDR1 SGHVS and CDR2 FQNEAQ. The CDR3 extends over 15 amino acids. CDR3 in amino acids: CASSPRAGLSSPLHF. Here the CDR3 DNA reads TGTGCCAGCAGCCCCCGGGCCGGGTTAAGTTCACCCCTCCACTTT.

This clone was seen just once. The chain carries TRBV11-2 and TRBJ2-1; unclear D gene. Looked up from germline, CDR1 is SGHAT and CDR2 is FQNNGV. This CDR3 contains 14 residues. Between the trimmed V and J ends, which lost 5 bases and 6 bases, there was a span of 14 bases. For the CDR3, the DNA is TGTGCCAGCAGCCTCGTAGGCCCCTCCAATGAGCAGTTCTTC. Translating gives CASSLVGPSNEQFF.

This sequence joins TRBV5-8 and TRBJ1-5, with D perhaps TRBD1 (5 bases). The CDR3 runs 15 residues. Germline V gene lookup returns CDR1 SGHTS and CDR2 YDEGEE. Trimming left V 1 base short and J 8 bases short, with 16 bases between. The CDR3, as DNA: TGTGCCAGCAGCTTGCCAGGGTTGGGGGAGGAGCCCCAGCATTTT. Translating it yields CASSLPGLGEEPQHF. The full variable domain, rest sourced from reference TRBV5-8 and TRBJ1-5, is EAGVTQSPTHLIKTRGQQATLRCSPISGHTSVYWYQQALGLGLQFLLWYDEGEERNRGNFPPRFSGRQFPNYSSELNVNALELEDSALYLCASSLPGLGEEPQHFGDGTRLSIL.

The V gene is TRBV10-2, the J gene TRBJ2-5, with TRBD2 identical over 10 bases. The V gene's germline CDR1 is WSHSY and CDR2 SAAADI. V lost 0 bases and J lost 1; bases outside the gene matches: 8. The CDR3 has 18 residues. Here the CDR3 reads CASSESRASGGFQETQYF. In DNA form, the CDR3 reads TGCGCCAGCAGTGAGTCGAGGGCTAGCGGGGGTTTCCAAGAGACCCAGTACTTC.

V usage is TRBV18 and J usage is TRBJ2-7, with TRBD2 identical over 10 bases. V gave up 5 bases and J gave up 4 bases; unmatched junction bases: 8. The CDR3 consists of 15 residues. The germline gives CDR1 KGHSH, CDR2 LQKENI. In nucleotides, the CDR3 is TGTGCCAGCTCAACTCCTAGCGGGGGTGTATACGAGCAGTACTTC. Translating it yields CASSTPSGGVYEQYF.

The rearrangement joins TRBV23-1 to TRBJ2-7, with D perhaps given as TRBD1 or TRBD2 (5 bases each). TRBV23-1 is filed as an ORF, its function uncertain. V was trimmed by 3 bases and J by 2 bases, leaving 26 bases between them. CDR3 size: 19 residues. The CDR3 bases are TGCGCCAGCAGTCACAAGAGGTGGGACCGGACGGCCAGGCCCTACGAGCAGTACTTC. Its translation is CASSHKRWDRTARPYEQYF.

This clone showed up just once. The gene calls are TRBV5-1 and TRBJ2-3; 9 bases line up with TRBD1. Germline CDR1 and CDR2: SGHRS and YFSETQ. V gave up 4 bases and J gave up 4 bases; unmatched junction bases: 4. This CDR3 comprises 14 residues. The CDR3 coding sequence is TGCGCCAGCAGCAGGGGACAGGGATCAGATACGCAGTATTTT. It is translated as CASSRGQGSDTQYF.

This rearrangement joins TRBV5-1 to TRBJ2-5; 7 nucleotides agree with TRBD1. V gave up 3 bases and J gave up 5 bases; unmatched junction bases: 7. In germline, CDR1 is SGHRS, CDR2 YFSETQ. The CDR3 extends over 14 amino acids. CDR3 residues: CASSSTGARETQYF. The DNA for the CDR3 is TGCGCCAGCAGCTCCACAGGGGCGAGGGAGACCCAGTACTTC.

V and J are TRBV5-1 and TRBJ1-1, with D maybe TRBD1 (6 bases). From germline, CDR1 is SGHRS and CDR2 YFSETQ. The ends were cut back, 6 bases at V and 4 bases at J, with 16 bases in the middle. This CDR3 is built from 14 residues. CDR3 DNA: TGCGCCAGCACCGCACAGGGAATAAGCACTGAAGCTTTCTTT. Translating gives CASTAQGISTEAFF.

The V gene is TRBV28, the J gene TRBJ1-4; 7 nucleotides match TRBD1. V dropped 6 bases and J dropped 7; count of bases not matched to a gene: 11. The CDR3 is 15 residues long. CDR1 MDHEN and CDR2 SYDVKM come from the germline V gene. CDR3 loop: CASREQGRGSEKLFF. CDR3 DNA: TGTGCCAGCAGAGAACAGGGGCGGGGGAGTGAAAAACTGTTTTTT.